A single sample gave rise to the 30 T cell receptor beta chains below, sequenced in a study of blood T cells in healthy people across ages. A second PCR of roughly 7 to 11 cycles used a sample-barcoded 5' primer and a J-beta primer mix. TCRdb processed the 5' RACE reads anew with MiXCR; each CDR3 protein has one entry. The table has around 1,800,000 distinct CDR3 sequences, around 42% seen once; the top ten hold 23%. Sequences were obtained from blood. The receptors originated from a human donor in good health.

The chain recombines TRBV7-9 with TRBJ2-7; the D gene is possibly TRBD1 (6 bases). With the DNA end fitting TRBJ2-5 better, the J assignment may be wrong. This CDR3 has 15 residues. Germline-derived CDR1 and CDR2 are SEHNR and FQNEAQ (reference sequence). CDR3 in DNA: TGTGCCAGCAGCTTAGCTGCAGGGACAAGAGAGACCCAGTACTTC. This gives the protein CASSLAAGTRETQYF.

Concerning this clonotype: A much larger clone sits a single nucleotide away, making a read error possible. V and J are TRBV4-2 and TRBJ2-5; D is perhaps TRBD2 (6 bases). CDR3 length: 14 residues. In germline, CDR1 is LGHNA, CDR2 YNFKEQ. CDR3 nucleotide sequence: TGTGCCGGCAGCGGTGGCGGGAACCAAGAGACCCAGTACTTC. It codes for CAGSGGGNQETQYF.

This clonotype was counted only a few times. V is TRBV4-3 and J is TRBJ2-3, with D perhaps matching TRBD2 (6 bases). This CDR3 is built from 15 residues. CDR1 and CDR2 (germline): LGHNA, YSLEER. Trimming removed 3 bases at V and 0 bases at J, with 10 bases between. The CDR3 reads CASSHGGLSTDTQYF. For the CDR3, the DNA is TGCGCCAGCAGCCATGGGGGACTGAGCACAGATACGCAGTATTTT.

DNA of the CDR3: TGCGCCAGCAGCTTAAGCGGTCCGCGTGTCACAGATACGCAGTATTTT. It is translated as CASSLSGPRVTDTQYF. The chain has TRBV5-1 and TRBJ2-3; tentative D call: TRBD2 (5 bases). The CDR3 loop spans 16 amino acids. Germline values: CDR1 SGHRS, CDR2 YFSETQ. With 2 bases removed from V and 2 bases from J, the gap between germline ends came to 15 bases.

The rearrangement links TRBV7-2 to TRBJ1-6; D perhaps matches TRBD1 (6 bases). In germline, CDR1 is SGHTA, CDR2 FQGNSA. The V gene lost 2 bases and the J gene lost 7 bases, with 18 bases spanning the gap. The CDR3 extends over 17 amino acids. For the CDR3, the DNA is TGTGCCAGCAGCTTAAAGGGGGGGGGTAGGGTAAATTCACCCCTCCACTTT. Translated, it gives CASSLKGGGRVNSPLHF. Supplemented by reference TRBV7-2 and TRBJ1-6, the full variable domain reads GAGVSQSPSNKVTEKGKDVELRCDPISGHTALYWYRQSLGQGLEFLIYFQGNSAPDKSGLPSDRFSAERTGGSVSTLTIQRTQQEDSAVYLCASSLKGGGRVNSPLHFGNGTRLTVT.

This CDR3 is CASSQDWGPETQYF. The DNA for the CDR3 is TGCGCCAGCAGCCAAGACTGGGGCCCGGAGACCCAGTACTTC. This sequence joins TRBV4-3 and TRBJ2-5; a weak D match, TRBD1 (5 bases). In germline, CDR1 is LGHNA, CDR2 YSLEER. V was shortened by 0 bases and J by 5 bases, with 10 bases between the two germline ends. The CDR3 extends over 14 amino acids.

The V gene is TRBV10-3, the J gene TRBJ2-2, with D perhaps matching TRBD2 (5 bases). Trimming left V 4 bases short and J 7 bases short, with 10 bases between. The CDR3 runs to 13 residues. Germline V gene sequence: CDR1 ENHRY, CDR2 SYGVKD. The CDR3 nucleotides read TGTGCCATCAGTGCCGGGGAAATCGGGGAGCTGTTTTTT. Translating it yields CAISAGEIGELFF.

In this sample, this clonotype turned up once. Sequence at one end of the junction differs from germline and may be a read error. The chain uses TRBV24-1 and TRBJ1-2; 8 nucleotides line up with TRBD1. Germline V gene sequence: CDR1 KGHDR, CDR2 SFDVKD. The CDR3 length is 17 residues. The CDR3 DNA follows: TGTGCCATCAGTGATTTCGGTTCCGGACAGGGAGACTATGGCTACACCTTC. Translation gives CAISDFGSGQGDYGYTF.

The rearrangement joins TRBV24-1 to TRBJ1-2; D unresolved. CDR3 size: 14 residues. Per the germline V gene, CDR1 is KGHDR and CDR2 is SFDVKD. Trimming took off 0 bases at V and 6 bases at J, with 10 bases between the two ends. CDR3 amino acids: CATSDLRYTDGYTF. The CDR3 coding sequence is TGTGCCACCAGTGATTTGCGCTACACGGATGGCTACACCTTC.

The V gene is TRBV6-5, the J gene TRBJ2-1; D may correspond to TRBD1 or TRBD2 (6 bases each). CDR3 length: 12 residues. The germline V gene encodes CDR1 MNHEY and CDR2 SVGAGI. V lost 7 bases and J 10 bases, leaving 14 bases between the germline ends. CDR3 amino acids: CASTRTAGEQFF. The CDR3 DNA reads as TGTGCCAGCACCAGGACAGCGGGCGAGCAGTTCTTC.

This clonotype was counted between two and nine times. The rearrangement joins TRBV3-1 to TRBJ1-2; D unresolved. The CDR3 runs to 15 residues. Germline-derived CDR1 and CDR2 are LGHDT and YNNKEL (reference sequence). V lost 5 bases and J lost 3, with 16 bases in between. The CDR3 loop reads CASSYEGLRDYGYTF. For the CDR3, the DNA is TGTGCCAGCAGCTACGAGGGCCTAAGAGACTATGGCTACACCTTC.

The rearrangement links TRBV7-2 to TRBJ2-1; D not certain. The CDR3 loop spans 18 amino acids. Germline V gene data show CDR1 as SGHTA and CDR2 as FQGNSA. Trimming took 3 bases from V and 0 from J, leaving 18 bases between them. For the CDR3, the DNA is TGTGCCAGCAGCTTGTTCTTCGCAGTAGCTAGCTCCTACAATGAGCAGTTCTTC. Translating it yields CASSLFFAVASSYNEQFF.

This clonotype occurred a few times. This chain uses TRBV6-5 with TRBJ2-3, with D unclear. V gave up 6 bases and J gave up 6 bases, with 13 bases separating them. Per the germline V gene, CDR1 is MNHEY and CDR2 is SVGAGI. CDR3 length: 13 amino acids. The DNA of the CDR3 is TGTGCCAGCAGCAGGTCCCCGGGTGATACGCAGTATTTT. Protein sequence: CASSRSPGDTQYF.

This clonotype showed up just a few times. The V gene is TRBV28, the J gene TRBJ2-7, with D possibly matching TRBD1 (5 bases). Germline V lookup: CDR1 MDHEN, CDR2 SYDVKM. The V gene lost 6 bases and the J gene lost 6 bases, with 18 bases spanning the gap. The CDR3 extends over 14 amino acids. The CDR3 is CASRLGVPVSEQYF. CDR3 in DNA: TGTGCCAGCAGGCTAGGGGTACCAGTCTCCGAGCAGTACTTC.

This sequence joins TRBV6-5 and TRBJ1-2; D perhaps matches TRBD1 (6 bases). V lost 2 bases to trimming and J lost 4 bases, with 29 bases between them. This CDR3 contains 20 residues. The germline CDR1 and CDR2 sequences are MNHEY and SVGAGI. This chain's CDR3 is CASSYASPGPQPRGGYGYTF. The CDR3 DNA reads TGTGCCAGCAGTTACGCCTCCCCTGGCCCACAACCCAGGGGCGGCTATGGCTACACCTTC.

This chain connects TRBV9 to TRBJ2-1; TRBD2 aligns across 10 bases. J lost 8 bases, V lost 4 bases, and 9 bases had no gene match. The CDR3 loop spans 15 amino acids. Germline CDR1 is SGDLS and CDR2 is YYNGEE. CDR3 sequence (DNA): TGTGCCAGCAGCATGGGACCAGCGGGGGGGTATGAGCAGTTCTTC. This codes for CASSMGPAGGYEQFF.

The chain's CDR3 is CASSLRPTSSDTQYF. For the CDR3, the DNA is TGTGCCAGCAGCCTCCGACCTACTAGTTCAGATACGCAGTATTTT. The chain links TRBV7-9 to TRBJ2-3; the D gene is possibly TRBD2 (5 bases). The CDR3 is made up of 15 amino acids. V was cut by 5 bases and J by 4 bases, with 16 bases left in between. CDR1 SEHNR and CDR2 FQNEAQ come from the germline V gene (reference sequence).

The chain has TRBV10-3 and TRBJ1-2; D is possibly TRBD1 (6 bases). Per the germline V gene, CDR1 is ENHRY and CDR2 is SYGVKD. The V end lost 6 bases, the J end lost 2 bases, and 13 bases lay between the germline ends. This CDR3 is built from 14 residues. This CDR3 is CAIRNNRANYGYTF. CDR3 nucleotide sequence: TGTGCCATCAGAAATAACAGGGCGAACTATGGCTACACCTTC.

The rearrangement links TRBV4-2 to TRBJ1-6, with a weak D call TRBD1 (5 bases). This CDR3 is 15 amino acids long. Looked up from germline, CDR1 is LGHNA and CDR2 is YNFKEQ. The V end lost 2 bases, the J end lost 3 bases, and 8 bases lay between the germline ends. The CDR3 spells CASSQSTVYNSPLHF. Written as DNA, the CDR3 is TGTGCCAGCAGCCAATCGACAGTCTATAATTCACCCCTCCACTTT.

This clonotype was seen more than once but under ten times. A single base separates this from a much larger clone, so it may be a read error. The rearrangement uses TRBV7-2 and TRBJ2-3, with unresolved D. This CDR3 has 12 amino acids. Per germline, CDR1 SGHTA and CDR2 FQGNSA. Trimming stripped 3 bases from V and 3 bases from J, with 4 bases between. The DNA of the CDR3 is TGTGCCAGCAGCTTCCAAACAGATACGCAGTATTTT. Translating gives CASSFQTDTQYF.

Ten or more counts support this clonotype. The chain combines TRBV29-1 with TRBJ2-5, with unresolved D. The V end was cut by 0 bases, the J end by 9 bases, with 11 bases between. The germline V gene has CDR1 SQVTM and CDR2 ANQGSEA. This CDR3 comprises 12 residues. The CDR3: CSVEDLRQSQYF. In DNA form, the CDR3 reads TGCAGCGTTGAAGATCTTAGGCAATCCCAGTACTTC.

In DNA, the CDR3 is TGCGCCAGCAGCTCCAGGGCGGCGGATATCACTGAAGCTTTCTTT. This translates into CASSSRAADITEAFF. This chain connects TRBV5-1 to TRBJ1-1; D possibly corresponds to TRBD1 (5 bases). Trimming removed 3 bases at V and 4 bases at J, with 16 bases between. Germline V gene sequence: CDR1 SGHRS, CDR2 YFSETQ. The CDR3 consists of 15 residues.

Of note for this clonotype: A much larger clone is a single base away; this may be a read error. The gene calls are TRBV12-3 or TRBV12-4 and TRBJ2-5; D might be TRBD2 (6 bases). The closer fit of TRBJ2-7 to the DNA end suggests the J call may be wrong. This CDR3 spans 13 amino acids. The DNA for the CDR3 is TGTGCCAGCAGCGGCCGTGGAGGGTGCGAGCAGTACTTC. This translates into CASSGRGGCEQYF.

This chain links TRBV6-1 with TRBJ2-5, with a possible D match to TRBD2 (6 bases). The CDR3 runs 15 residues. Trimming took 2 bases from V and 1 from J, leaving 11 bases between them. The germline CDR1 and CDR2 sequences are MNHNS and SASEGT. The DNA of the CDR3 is TGTGCCAGCAGTGAATGGGACTTCTTCCAAGAGACCCAGTACTTC. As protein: CASSEWDFFQETQYF.

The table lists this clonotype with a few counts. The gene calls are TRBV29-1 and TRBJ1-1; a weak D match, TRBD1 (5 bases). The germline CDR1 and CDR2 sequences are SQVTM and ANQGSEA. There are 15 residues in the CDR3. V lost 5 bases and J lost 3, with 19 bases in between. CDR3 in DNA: TGCAGCGTTAGCGGGGGGTGGGGGATGGACACTGAAGCTTTCTTT. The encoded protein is CSVSGGWGMDTEAFF.

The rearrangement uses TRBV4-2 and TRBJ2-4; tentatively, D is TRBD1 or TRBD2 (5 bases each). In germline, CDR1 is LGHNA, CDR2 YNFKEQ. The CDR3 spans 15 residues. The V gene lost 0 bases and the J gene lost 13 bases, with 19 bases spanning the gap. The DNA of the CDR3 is TGTGCCAGCAGCCAAGATTGGGGACCCACCTACGTGCAGTACTTC. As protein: CASSQDWGPTYVQYF.

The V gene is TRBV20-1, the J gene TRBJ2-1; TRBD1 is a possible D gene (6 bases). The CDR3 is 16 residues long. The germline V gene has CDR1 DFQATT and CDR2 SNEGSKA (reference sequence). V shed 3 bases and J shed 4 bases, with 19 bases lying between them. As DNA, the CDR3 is TGCAGTGCTAGGGCTCTGCAGGGGATTCAATACAATGAGCAGTTCTTC. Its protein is CSARALQGIQYNEQFF.

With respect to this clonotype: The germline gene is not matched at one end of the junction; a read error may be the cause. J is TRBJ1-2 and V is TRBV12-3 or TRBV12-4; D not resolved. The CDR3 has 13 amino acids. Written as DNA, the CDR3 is TGTGCCTGCAGCCTAAGAGCACCCTATGGCTACACCTTC. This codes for CACSLRAPYGYTF.

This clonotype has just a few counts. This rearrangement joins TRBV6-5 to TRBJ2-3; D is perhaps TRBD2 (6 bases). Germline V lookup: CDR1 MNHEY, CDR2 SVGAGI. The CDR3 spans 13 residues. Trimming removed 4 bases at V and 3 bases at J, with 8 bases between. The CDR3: CASSWRGTDTQYF. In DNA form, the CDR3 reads TGTGCCAGCAGTTGGCGGGGTACAGATACGCAGTATTTT.

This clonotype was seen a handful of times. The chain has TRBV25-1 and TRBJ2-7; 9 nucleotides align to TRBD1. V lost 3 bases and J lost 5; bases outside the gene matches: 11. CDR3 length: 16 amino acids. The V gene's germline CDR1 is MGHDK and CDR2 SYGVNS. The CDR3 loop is CASSDLRDRDRNEQYF. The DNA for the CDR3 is TGTGCCAGCAGTGATCTCCGGGACAGGGATCGGAACGAGCAGTACTTC.